Listed below are T cell receptor beta chains from one sample, sequenced in a study of shared T cell receptors in the human thymus. Using immunoSEQ multiplex PCR, the repertoire was profiled, and TCRdb retains in-frame clones only, with some absent. The sample holds approximately 760,000 clones, around 85% seen once. The same specimen was also included in a second study, on human thymus T cells.

Specimen: thymocytes. The origin of the receptors is a girl less than two years old with a congenital heart defect. Each CDR3 is given with its conserved first and last residue. The D gene is left open where the match is weak. A clone size is listed for some rows: how often the clone was seen (once, few, many), or a class if it is expanded.

d_call cdr3_length j_call v_call clone_size cdr3_aa cdr3_nt
. 15 TRBJ1-6 TRBV4-2 . CASSLSRDSNSPLHF TGTGCCAGCAGCCTCTCCAGGGACTCCAATTCACCCCTCCACTTT
. 15 TRBJ1-5 TRBV11-2 . CASSLGPGYNQPQHF TGTGCCAGCAGCTTAGGTCCAGGGTACAATCAGCCCCAGCATTTT
TRBD1 14 TRBJ2-5 TRBV14 . CASSSLKTGIDQYF TGTGCCAGCAGCTCCCTCAAGACAGGGATTGATCAGTACTTC
. 15 TRBJ2-3 TRBV19 . CASSRTGRGTDTQYF TGTGCCAGTTCCCGGACAGGGAGGGGGACAGATACGCAGTATTTT
TRBD2 16 TRBJ2-1 TRBV9 once CASSPSWTSGHNEQFF TGTGCCAGCAGCCCCAGCTGGACTAGCGGCCACAATGAGCAGTTCTTC
TRBD1 14 TRBJ1-6 TRBV10-3 . CAIRKGARDSPLHF TGTGCCATCAGGAAGGGGGCGCGAGATTCACCCCTCCACTTT
. 20 TRBJ1-2 TRBV2 . CASSETSGTPLDLSGYGYTF TGTGCCAGCAGTGAGACCTCCGGGACACCCCTGGACCTTTCTGGATATGGCTACACCTTC
. 15 TRBJ1-1 TRBV14 once CASSQNRQVDTEAFF TGTGCCAGCAGCCAAAACCGACAGGTGGACACTGAAGCTTTCTTT
. 19 TRBJ2-7 TRBV10-3 . CAISELLGRNPDPSYEQYF TGTGCCATCAGTGAGCTTCTAGGCAGAAACCCCGATCCCTCCTACGAGCAGTACTTC
. 15 TRBJ1-2 TRBV4-1 . CASSQDPKTRFGYTF TGCGCCAGCAGCCAAGATCCTAAGACCAGGTTTGGCTACACCTTC
TRBD1 16 TRBJ1-6 TRBV6-6 . CASSERQGLYNSPLHF TGTGCCAGCAGCGAGAGACAGGGCCTATATAATTCACCCCTCCACTTT
TRBD1 19 TRBJ1-6 TRBV28 . CASGRQGANLRRYNSPLHF TGTGCCAGCGGGAGACAGGGGGCGAACTTGCGAAGGTATAATTCACCCCTCCACTTT
. 17 TRBJ2-3 TRBV27 . CASSLSHSGGDTDTQYF TGTGCCAGCAGTTTATCCCATAGCGGCGGAGACACAGATACGCAGTATTTT
. 11 TRBJ2-5 TRBV7-9 . CASSFGETQYF TGTGCCAGCAGCTTTGGCGAGACCCAGTACTTC
. 16 TRBJ1-2 TRBV28 . CASRLEGHPDRYGYTF TGTGCCAGCAGGTTGGAAGGACACCCCGATCGGTATGGCTACACCTTC
. 13 TRBJ2-4 TRBV5-1 . CASRTAPGDIQYF TGCGCCAGCCGGACTGCGCCGGGGGACATTCAGTACTTC
TRBD1 16 TRBJ1-1 TRBV9 once CASSLPGTDMNTEAFF TGTGCCAGCAGCCTACCCGGGACAGATATGAACACTGAAGCTTTCTTT
TRBD1 17 TRBJ2-7 TRBV5-4 . CASSLVAGTGGSYEQYF TGTGCCAGCAGCTTGGTCGCCGGGACAGGGGGCTCCTACGAGCAGTACTTC
TRBD1 15 TRBJ1-5 TRBV7-9 . CASSFTGTGEQPQHF TGTGCCAGCAGTTTTACAGGGACAGGGGAACAGCCCCAGCATTTT
. 16 TRBJ1-2 TRBV18 . CASWSPSLLANYGYTF TGTGCCAGCTGGTCACCATCGCTGTTAGCTAACTATGGCTACACCTTC
. 15 TRBJ2-7 TRBV4-1 few CASSVRGHGTYEQYF TGCGCCAGCAGCGTTAGAGGGCATGGAACCTACGAGCAGTACTTC
. 15 TRBJ1-1 TRBV2 . CANKAGGNRNTEAFF TGTGCCAACAAAGCCGGGGGGAACAGGAACACTGAAGCTTTCTTT
. 14 TRBJ1-2 TRBV7-9 . CASTIGRGPYGYTF TGTGCCAGCACCATAGGGAGGGGTCCCTATGGCTACACCTTC
TRBD1 15 TRBJ2-5 TRBV28 . CASSPGQPTQETQYF TGTGCCAGCAGTCCGGGACAGCCAACCCAAGAGACCCAGTACTTC